Listed here are 20 T cell receptor beta chains from one sample, sequenced in a study of T cells in localized non-small cell lung cancer. Assay: immunoSEQ multiplex PCR; the TCRdb copy retains only in-frame clones and omits some. The sample comprises tens of thousands of clones, roughly 90% of which are singletons, and under 2% rests with the top ten. The sequenced sample was peripheral blood, obtained before any cancer treatment. These receptors were collected from a woman aged 40-70 years with stage I lung adenocarcinoma.

This clone appeared a single time. V is TRBV14 and J is TRBJ2-5, with 9 bases lining up with TRBD1. This CDR3 comprises 16 residues. Germline lookup yields CDR1 SGHDN and CDR2 FVKESK. Germline trimming cut 0 bases from V and 4 bases from J; bases unmatched to any gene: 6. The CDR3, as DNA: TGTGCCAGCAGCCAAGAACACTTGGACAGGGGAGAGACCCAGTACTTC. Translating gives CASSQEHLDRGETQYF.

This chain uses TRBV7-2 with TRBJ2-7; D tentatively fits TRBD1 or TRBD2 (5 bases each). The CDR3 totals 15 residues. Germline-derived CDR1 and CDR2 are SGHTA and FQGNSA. Trimming took 0 bases from V and 3 from J, leaving 12 bases between them. This CDR3 is CASSLAVGTFYEQYF. The CDR3 DNA is TGTGCCAGCAGCTTAGCGGTAGGGACCTTCTACGAGCAGTACTTC.

The V and J genes are TRBV6-1 and TRBJ1-5; a possible D gene is TRBD1 (6 bases). Germline V lookup: CDR1 MNHNS, CDR2 SASEGT. The CDR3 is 13 amino acids. V lost 3 bases and J 7 bases, leaving 10 bases between the germline ends. CDR3 loop: CASSEGGQQPQHF. For the CDR3, the DNA is TGTGCCAGCAGTGAGGGGGGGCAACAGCCCCAGCATTTT.

This clone was observed once. DNA for the CDR3: TGTGCCAGCAGTCGACAGCTAATGAACACTGAAGCTTTCTTT. It codes for CASSRQLMNTEAFF. This chain uses TRBV11-2 with TRBJ1-1, with D maybe TRBD1 (5 bases). CDR3 length: 14 residues. Germline values: CDR1 SGHAT, CDR2 FQNNGV. Trimming pared 6 bases from V and 0 bases from J, leaving 11 bases between. Using reference TRBV11-2 and TRBJ1-1 for the parts outside the CDR3, the full variable domain is EAGVAQSPRYKIIEKRQSVAFWCNPISGHATLYWYQQILGQGPKLLIQFQNNGVVDDSQLPKDRFSAERLKGVDSTLKIQPAKLEDSAVYLCASSRQLMNTEAFFGQGTRLTVV.

V gene TRBV15 combines with J gene TRBJ2-1; D is uncertain. Germline CDR1 reads LNHNV; CDR2 reads YYDKDF (reference sequence). The CDR3 is made up of 16 amino acids. V was shortened by 0 bases and J by 7 bases, with 16 bases between the two germline ends. The CDR3 region has the DNA TGTGCCACCAGCAGAGATCAAGCGTCCCTCGGGAATGAGCAGTTCTTC. This codes for CATSRDQASLGNEQFF.

This chain links TRBV13 with TRBJ2-3, with D perhaps matching TRBD1 (6 bases). The CDR3 spans 15 residues. V lost 2 bases, J lost 3 bases, and 12 bases lay in between. Germline values: CDR1 PRHDT, CDR2 FYEKMQ (reference sequence). CDR3 DNA sequence: TGTGCCAGCAGCTTACGAGACAGGCGGACAGATACGCAGTATTTT. It is translated as CASSLRDRRTDTQYF.

V is TRBV19 and J is TRBJ1-1; possibly TRBD1 for D (5 bases). The length of the CDR3 is 16 residues. Trimming removed 3 bases at V and 0 bases at J, with 14 bases between. Germline CDR1 is LNHDA and CDR2 is SQIVND (reference sequence). In DNA, the CDR3 is TGTGCCAGTAGTATCGGAGGGGTCGGGGTGAACACTGAAGCTTTCTTT. Translating gives CASSIGGVGVNTEAFF.

The chain links TRBV2 to TRBJ2-1; 9 bases agree with TRBD2. V lost 7 bases to trimming and J lost 0 bases; unmatched junction nucleotides: 10. The CDR3 totals 17 residues. Looked up from germline, CDR1 is SNHLY and CDR2 is FYNNEI. CDR3 in amino acids: CASIEIAGATSYNEQFF. The CDR3, as DNA: TGTGCCAGCATCGAAATAGCGGGGGCTACCTCCTACAATGAGCAGTTCTTC.

As concerns this clone: The sample carries other DNA sequences with the same CDR3. CDR3: CAISEARVSTDTQYF. CDR3 DNA: TGTGCCATCAGCGAGGCCAGGGTTTCCACAGATACGCAGTATTTT. The V and J genes are TRBV10-3 and TRBJ2-3; possible D gene TRBD1, 5 bases. V shed 6 bases and J shed 2 bases, with 15 bases lying between them. Germline CDR1 ENHRY, CDR2 SYGVKD. The CDR3 covers 15 residues.

V gene TRBV7-3 combines with J gene TRBJ2-3; D call uncertain. The germline V gene encodes CDR1 SGHTA and CDR2 FQGTGA. V was clipped by 0 bases and J by 5 bases, with 6 bases between them. The CDR3 totals 13 residues. CDR3 loop: CASSLTFIDTQYF. CDR3 sequence (DNA): TGTGCCAGCAGCTTAACGTTTATAGATACGCAGTATTTT.

The rearrangement joins TRBV4-3 to TRBJ2-3, with 7 bases fitting TRBD2. J was trimmed by 6 bases and V by 0 bases; bases with no gene match: 12. CDR1 is LGHNA and CDR2 is YSLEER in the germline V gene. The CDR3 spans 17 residues. CDR3 DNA: TGCGCCAGCAGCCAAGAGGGAGGTGCGGGAGAGGTCGATACGCAGTATTTT. It yields the protein CASSQEGGAGEVDTQYF.

The genes are TRBV7-2 and TRBJ1-1; maybe TRBD1 (6 bases). This CDR3 contains 14 residues. Trimming removed 4 bases from V and 1 base from J, with 10 bases in between. From germline, CDR1 is SGHTA and CDR2 FQGNSA. Here the CDR3 DNA reads TGTGCCAGCAGCTCAAGGACAGCGAACACTGAAGCTTTCTTT. As protein: CASSSRTANTEAFF.

The rearrangement uses TRBV7-8 and TRBJ2-3; D gene unclear. From germline, CDR1 is SGHVS and CDR2 FQNEAQ. Trimming removed 2 bases at V and 9 bases at J, with 12 bases between. The CDR3 is made up of 13 amino acids. CDR3 sequence: CASSLPPDRTQYF. The CDR3 DNA reads TGTGCCAGCAGCTTACCCCCGGACCGGACGCAGTATTTT. Using reference TRBV7-8 and TRBJ2-3 for the parts outside the CDR3, the full variable domain is GAGVSQSPRYKVAKRGQDVALRCDPISGHVSLFWYQQALGQGPEFLTYFQNEAQLDKSGLPSDRFFAERPEGSVSTLKIQRTQQEDSAVYLCASSLPPDRTQYFGPGTRLTVL.

The rearrangement links TRBV19 to TRBJ2-2; 9 bases are a match to TRBD2. V was pared by 2 bases and J by 4 bases, with 2 bases of the junction left unmatched. The CDR3 contains 15 residues. In germline, CDR1 is LNHDA, CDR2 SQIVND (reference sequence). The CDR3 protein is CASSINSGGTGELFF. The CDR3 DNA reads as TGTGCCAGTAGTATAAATAGCGGGGGCACCGGGGAGCTGTTTTTT. The variable domain in full, completed from reference TRBV19 and TRBJ2-2, reads DGGITQSPKYLFRKEGQNVTLSCEQNLNHDAMYWYRQDPGQGLRLIYYSQIVNDFQKGDIAEGYSVSREKKESFPLTVTSAQKNPTAFYLCASSINSGGTGELFFGEGSRLTVL.

In its sample, this clone was seen a few times. V gene TRBV9 combines with J gene TRBJ1-1, with TRBD1 as a possible D gene (6 bases). Germline V gives CDR1 SGDLS, CDR2 YYNGEE. The CDR3 is 15 amino acids. V gave up 0 bases and J gave up 1 base, with 10 bases separating them. The CDR3, as DNA: TGTGCCAGCAGCGTAGTCCCAGGGGAGAACACTGAAGCTTTCTTT. Translating gives CASSVVPGENTEAFF.

This clone was found once. The genes are TRBV5-1 and TRBJ2-7; 7 bases agree with TRBD2. The CDR3 covers 14 residues. The trim removed 0 bases at V and 4 bases at J, leaving 4 bases unmatched. The germline V gene encodes CDR1 SGHRS and CDR2 YFSETQ. Written as DNA, the CDR3 is TGCGCCAGCAGCTTGGAGCCGGGAGGATACGAGCAGTACTTC. Translation gives CASSLEPGGYEQYF.

This chain links TRBV6-5 with TRBJ1-6, with TRBD1 identical over 8 bases. In germline, CDR1 is MNHEY, CDR2 SVGAGI. CDR3 length: 15 amino acids. Losses at the gene ends were 5 bases for V and 8 bases for J; bases not matched to a gene: 8. CDR3 protein: CASSRWTGTYSPLHF. The CDR3 nucleotides read TGTGCCAGCAGTCGCTGGACAGGGACCTATTCACCCCTCCACTTT.

The V gene is TRBV7-3, the J gene TRBJ2-2; 9 bases map to TRBD1. The V and J ends lost 2 bases and 4 bases, in that order; junction bases with no gene match: 5. The CDR3 loop spans 16 amino acids. The germline V gene encodes CDR1 SGHTA and CDR2 FQGTGA. This CDR3 reads CASSLLGQGTTGELFF. DNA for the CDR3: TGTGCCAGCAGCTTATTAGGACAGGGGACCACCGGGGAGCTGTTTTTT.

This rearrangement joins TRBV9 to TRBJ1-2; 8 bases line up with TRBD1. V was clipped by 2 bases and J by 4 bases; unmatched bases: 4. Per germline, CDR1 SGDLS and CDR2 YYNGEE. The CDR3 spans 14 residues. CDR3 DNA: TGTGCCAGCAGCGTCGGACAGGGTACCTATGGCTACACCTTC. Its translation: CASSVGQGTYGYTF.

This rearrangement joins TRBV30 to TRBJ2-1; 8 bases map to TRBD2. Trimming removed 0 bases from V and 4 bases from J; junction bases left unmatched: 8. Germline V lookup: CDR1 GTSNPN, CDR2 SVGIG (reference sequence). This CDR3 region has 16 residues. CDR3 in amino acids: CAWSVLGIAGYNEQFF. CDR3 coding DNA: TGTGCCTGGAGTGTACTCGGGATAGCGGGATACAATGAGCAGTTCTTC.